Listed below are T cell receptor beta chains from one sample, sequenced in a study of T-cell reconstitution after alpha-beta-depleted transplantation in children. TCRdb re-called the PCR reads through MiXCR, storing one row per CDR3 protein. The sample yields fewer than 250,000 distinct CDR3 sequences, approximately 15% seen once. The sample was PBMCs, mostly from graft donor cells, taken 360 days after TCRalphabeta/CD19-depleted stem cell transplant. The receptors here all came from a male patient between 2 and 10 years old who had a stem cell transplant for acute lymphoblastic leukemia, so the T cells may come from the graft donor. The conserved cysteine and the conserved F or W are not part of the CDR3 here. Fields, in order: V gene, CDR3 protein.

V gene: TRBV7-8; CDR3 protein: ASSLGDRVLYRNQPQH
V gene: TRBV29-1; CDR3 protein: SVDDLKGYT
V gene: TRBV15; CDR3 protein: ATSRAGRVSEQY
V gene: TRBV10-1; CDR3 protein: ASSPLSGAYNEQF
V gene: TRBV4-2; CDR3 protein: ASSQENAGDTIY
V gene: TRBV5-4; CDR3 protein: ASSLGRDSGNEAF
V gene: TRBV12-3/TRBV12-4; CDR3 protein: ASVVGPGEQY
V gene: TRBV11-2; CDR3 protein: ASSSPGDEQY
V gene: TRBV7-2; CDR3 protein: ASSYQGGSSYEQY
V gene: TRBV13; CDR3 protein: ASSSLGPEAF
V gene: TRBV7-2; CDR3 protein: ASSFRRWVSYNEQF
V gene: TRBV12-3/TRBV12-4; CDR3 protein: ASSLVRSGTANTGELF
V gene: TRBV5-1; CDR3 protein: ASSLKGGGVNEQF
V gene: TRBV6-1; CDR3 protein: ASRTRRRGPYNEQF
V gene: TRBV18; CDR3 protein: ASSPREGGSYNEQF
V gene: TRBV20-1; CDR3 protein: SAELSSYNEQF
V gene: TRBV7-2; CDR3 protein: ASSLRRVETQY
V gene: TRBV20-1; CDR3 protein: SASHLNTEAF
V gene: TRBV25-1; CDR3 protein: ASSDGQRQY
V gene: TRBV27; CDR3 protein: ASSLGRVYEQY
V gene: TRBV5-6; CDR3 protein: ASSLVGLASYEQY
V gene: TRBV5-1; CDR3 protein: ASSLNTFTDTQY
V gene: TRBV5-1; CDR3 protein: ASSLGGRSSYNEQF
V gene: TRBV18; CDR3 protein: ASSPSIDYGYT
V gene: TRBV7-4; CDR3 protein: ATRGRLAGGPTDTQY
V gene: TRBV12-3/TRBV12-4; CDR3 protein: ASTYSSGYYNEQF
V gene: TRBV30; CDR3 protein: ARLQGSIYEQY
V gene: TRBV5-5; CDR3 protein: ASSPGQGAPETQY
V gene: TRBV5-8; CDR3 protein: ASRRAGLASTDTQY
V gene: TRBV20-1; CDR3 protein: SAPKDRTDTQY
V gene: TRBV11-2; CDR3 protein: ASSLGPPVDGYT
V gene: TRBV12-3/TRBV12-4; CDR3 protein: ASSFHTGAGSFHEQF
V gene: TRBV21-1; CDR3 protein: ASNQGGTVPYEQY
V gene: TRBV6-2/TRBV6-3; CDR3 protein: ASSHGPILNEQF
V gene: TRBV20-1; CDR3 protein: RVRHSSYEQY
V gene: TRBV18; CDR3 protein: ASSPTGTGANVLT
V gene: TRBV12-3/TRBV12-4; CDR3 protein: ASSPVRGGRNNEQF
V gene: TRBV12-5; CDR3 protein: ASGTGTGELF
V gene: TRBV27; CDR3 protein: ASSFRQGSYEQY
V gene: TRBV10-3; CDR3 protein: AISESSGGFLWSYNEQF
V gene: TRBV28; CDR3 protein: ASSFQGIGYTQY
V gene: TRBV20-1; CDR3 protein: SARVRSSTDTQY